This entry lists 5 T cell receptor beta chains sequenced from one sample in a study of T-cell memory formation after mild COVID-19. TCRdb reprocessed the 5' RACE reads via MiXCR and lists one record per CDR3 protein. Of about 57,000 distinct CDR3 sequences listed, approximately 12% were seen once; the top ten hold more than 20%. Sequencing input: PBMCs or a T cell subset sorted from them (not recorded which). The origin of the receptors is a man aged 18 to 29 who had mild COVID-19 (a few samples of this study predate the infection). Cell type and time point are not known.

This chain connects TRBV7-3 to TRBJ2-6; D gene uncertain. This CDR3 contains 17 residues. Trimming cost V 0 bases and J 0 bases, with 9 bases left between them. Germline values: CDR1 SGHTA, CDR2 FQGTGA. The CDR3 bases are TGTGCCAGCAGCTTAACTGCCGCTACCTCTGGGGCCAACGTCCTGACTTTC. It encodes CASSLTAATSGANVLTF.

There are many counts of this clonotype. The chain recombines TRBV5-1 with TRBJ2-3; 8 bases are a match to TRBD2. The CDR3 extends over 17 amino acids. CDR1 and CDR2 from the germline V gene are SGHRS and YFSETQ. The V and J ends lost 0 bases and 6 bases, in that order; junction bases with no gene match: 12. For the CDR3, the DNA is TGCGCCAGCAGCTTGGCCCTCTCGGGGGGGCGGGAGGATACGCAGTATTTT. Translated: CASSLALSGGREDTQYF. The whole variable domain, remainder taken from reference TRBV5-1 and TRBJ2-3, is KAGVTQTPRYLIKTRGQQVTLSCSPISGHRSVSWYQQTPGQGLQFLFEYFSETQRNKGNFPGRFSGRQFSNSRSEMNVSTLELGDSALYLCASSLALSGGREDTQYFGPGTRLTVL.

Only a few counts were recorded for this clonotype. Because the CDR3's place on the DNA is in doubt, the DNA is left out and the CDR3 is given as listed by TCRdb. The chain has TRBV12-3 or TRBV12-4 and TRBJ2-2. The CDR3 is 12 amino acids in total, end residues counted. This CDR3 reads CASSFGAGELFF.

This clonotype occurred many times. The CDR3 loop is CASRKKMNTEAFF. CDR3 bases: TGTGCCAGCAGGAAAAAAATGAACACTGAAGCTTTCTTT. This chain uses TRBV12-3 or TRBV12-4 with TRBJ1-1, with D unclear. Trimming removed 6 bases from V and 0 bases from J, with 8 bases in between. The CDR3 is made up of 13 amino acids.

V is TRBV10-3 and J is TRBJ2-1, with 8 bases that match TRBD2. V shed 5 bases, J shed 5 bases, and the junction held 8 bases outside the gene matches. The CDR3 runs to 15 residues. Germline V lookup: CDR1 ENHRY, CDR2 SYGVKD. For the CDR3, the DNA is TGTGCCATCAGTCGATCGGGGGGGATTAACAATGAGCAGTTCTTC. Translated, it gives CAISRSGGINNEQFF.